A selection of T cell receptor beta chains follows, all from one sample in a study of T cell repertoires in cytomegalovirus infection. A single record per CDR3 protein comes from TCRdb applying MiXCR to the reads. The sample has fewer than 85,000 distinct CDR3 sequences, 3% to 4% seen once; the top ten hold about 22%. Sequencing was done on a sample of PBMCs. These receptors were obtained from a human donor in good health (CMV status not recorded). Some clones in this sample may be carry-over from other donors' samples. The CDR3 runs from the conserved cysteine through the conserved F or W. Each record gives: clone size, J gene, V gene, D gene, CDR3 DNA, CDR3 protein. The D gene is left open where the match is weak. Expanded clones are given a class, and other clones once, few, many or no size at all.

>many|TRBJ1-2|TRBV7-2|TRBD1
TGTGCCAGCAGCCCAGGGACAGTCTATGGCTACACCTTC
CASSPGTVYGYTF
>many|TRBJ1-2|TRBV7-9|NA
TGTGCCAGCAGCAAACCGGGAGGCGGCTTCTATGGCTACACCTTC
CASSKPGGGFYGYTF
>many|TRBJ1-1|TRBV14|NA
TGTGCCAGCAGCCAAGTGACAACGGGGGGAGCTTTCTTT
CASSQVTTGGAFF
>NA|TRBJ1-6|TRBV9|NA
TGTGCCAGCAGCGTAGACCCCAGGCGAGATAATTCACCCCTCCACTTT
CASSVDPRRDNSPLHF
>many|TRBJ2-7|TRBV4-3|NA
TGCGCCAGCAGCCAAGATATCGGCGGTAGCTCCTACGAGCAGTACTTC
CASSQDIGGSSYEQYF
>many|TRBJ2-5|TRBV7-6|TRBD1
TGTGCCAGCAGCTCCAGGGGGATCCTACAAGAGACCCAGTACTTC
CASSSRGILQETQYF
>many|TRBJ2-7|TRBV7-2|NA
TGTGCCAGCAGCGACGACTCCTACGAGCAGTACTTC
CASSDDSYEQYF
>many|TRBJ2-2|TRBV7-7|TRBD2
TGTGCTAGCAGCTTATGGCGGGAGGGCACCGGGGAGCTGTTTTTT
CASSLWREGTGELFF
>many|TRBJ2-7|TRBV7-8|TRBD2
TGTGCCAGCAGCTTACGGACTAGATCGATCGAGCAGTACTTC
CASSLRTRSIEQYF
>many|TRBJ2-1|TRBV12-3/TRBV12-4|TRBD2
TGTGCCAGCAGTGCACTAGCGGGGGGGCTCAATGAGCAGTTCTTC
CASSALAGGLNEQFF
>NA|TRBJ2-1|TRBV20-1|NA
TGCAGTGCAGGGGGGATAGCGCGCAATGAGCAGTTCTTC
CSAGGIARNEQFF
>many|TRBJ2-1|TRBV11-2|NA
TGTGCCAGCAGCTTCTCTCAAGTAGGGCAATGGAATGAGCAGTTCTTC
CASSFSQVGQWNEQFF
>NA|TRBJ2-5|TRBV7-2|TRBD2
TGTGCCAGCAGCTCCCCCCAGCGGGGAGAGACCCAGTACTTC
CASSSPQRGETQYF
>many|TRBJ1-5|TRBV7-2|NA
TGTGCCAGCAGCTCGCAACAGGGTCTGGGCAATCAGCCCCAGCATTTT
CASSSQQGLGNQPQHF
>many|TRBJ2-1|TRBV10-3|NA
TGTGCCAGCGAAGGGGAGTCCTACAATGAGCAGTTCTTC
CASEGESYNEQFF
>many|TRBJ2-1|TRBV19|TRBD2
TGTGCCAGTAGTATGTCGACTAGCGGCCGAAATGAGCAGTTCTTC
CASSMSTSGRNEQFF
>many|TRBJ1-4|TRBV20-1|NA
TGCAGTGCTAGAGGGTCAACTAATGAAAAACTGTTTTTT
CSARGSTNEKLFF
>many|TRBJ2-7|TRBV7-3|NA
TGTGCCAGCCATCGCAGGGGCCACGAGCAGTACTTC
CASHRRGHEQYF
>many|TRBJ2-7|TRBV11-3|TRBD1
TGTGCCAGCAGCTTCGACAGGGGGAATTACGAGCAGTACTTC
CASSFDRGNYEQYF
>many|TRBJ1-1|TRBV28|NA
TGTGCCAGCAGACGGGGTCGGGGTAGCGCTGAAGCTTTCTTT
CASRRGRGSAEAFF
>many|TRBJ1-1|TRBV7-3|NA
TGTGCCAGCAGCCAGGGACACTCGAACACTGAAGCTTTCTTT
CASSQGHSNTEAFF
>many|TRBJ2-1|TRBV20-1|TRBD1
TGCAGTGCTAGAATGGACAGGGGCATCCGAATGTTCTTC
CSARMDRGIRMFF
>many|TRBJ1-1|TRBV7-2|NA
TGTGCCAGCAGCTTAGGTCCGGGATCGGGGACTGAAGCTTTCTTT
CASSLGPGSGTEAFF
>many|TRBJ2-4|TRBV7-2|TRBD2
TGTGCCAGCAGCTTAGGTCGCGGGAGGGTCACGCAGTACTTC
CASSLGRGRVTQYF
>many|TRBJ2-3|TRBV7-2|TRBD2
TGTGCCAGCAGCTTGGGTCGGGGGGGCACAGATACGCAGTATTTT
CASSLGRGGTDTQYF
>many|TRBJ1-1|TRBV9|NA
TGTGCCAGCAGCGTACTATCCGCGACGAACACTGAAGCTTTCTTT
CASSVLSATNTEAFF
>many|TRBJ2-5|TRBV7-2|TRBD2
TGTGCCAGCAGCATCAGGACTAGCAAGGAGACCCAGTACTTC
CASSIRTSKETQYF
>many|TRBJ1-5|TRBV7-2|NA
TGTGCCAGCAGCCCTACGAGGGATCAGCCCCAGCATTTT
CASSPTRDQPQHF
>many|TRBJ1-6|TRBV7-9|NA
TGTGCCAGCAGCTCGGCGGCGGCTACACCCCTCCACTTT
CASSSAAATPLHF
>many|TRBJ1-1|TRBV5-4|NA
TGTGCCAGCAGCTTGGCGGCAACCCTAAACACTGAAGCTTTCTTT
CASSLAATLNTEAFF
>many|TRBJ1-5|TRBV19|NA
TGTGCCTCTGCAGTAAAGGCAGGTCTTTATCAGCCCCAGCATTTT
CASAVKAGLYQPQHF
>many|TRBJ2-5|TRBV7-9|TRBD2
TGTGCCAGCAGCCAGACTAGCGGGCAAGAGACCCAGTACTTC
CASSQTSGQETQYF
>many|TRBJ1-2|TRBV28|NA
TGTGCCAGCAGTCTCCCAGTGAACTATGGCTACACCTTC
CASSLPVNYGYTF
>many|TRBJ2-5|TRBV28|TRBD1
TGTGCCAGCAGTTTAGGTGGGGTACAGGGGTTGACCCAGTACTTC
CASSLGGVQGLTQYF
>many|TRBJ2-3|TRBV7-2|TRBD2
TGTGCCAGCAGACTCACCGCTAGCGGGGGGTTCGATACGCAGTATTTT
CASRLTASGGFDTQYF
>many|TRBJ2-1|TRBV20-1|NA
TGCAGTGCCATACGTTCGCTCTACAATGAGCAGTTCTTC
CSAIRSLYNEQFF
>many|TRBJ2-7|TRBV7-2|TRBD2
TGTGCCAGCAGCCGTATGACTAGCGATTACGAGCAGTACTTC
CASSRMTSDYEQYF
>NA|TRBJ2-7|TRBV6-2/TRBV6-3|NA
TGTGCCAGCAGTTACGTCTCCGGAGCTGGGGAGCAGTACTTC
CASSYVSGAGEQYF
>many|TRBJ2-2|TRBV4-1|TRBD1
TGTGCCAGCAGCCAATGGACAGGGGCCGCCGGGGGGAGGACCGGGGAGCTGTTTTTT
CASSQWTGAAGGRTGELFF
>few|TRBJ2-2|TRBV6-6|NA
TGTGCCAGCAGCACCTCCGTTGGATTGGGACCGGGGGAGCTGTTTTTT
CASSTSVGLGPGELFF
>many|TRBJ2-1|TRBV7-2|NA
TGTGCCAGCAGCAGCCTCGGGACTTCAACCTTCTCTGAGCAGTTCTTC
CASSSLGTSTFSEQFF
>many|TRBJ2-7|TRBV12-3/TRBV12-4|TRBD2
TGTGCCAGCAGGCGGGGGACTAGCGGAGCCGCCTACGAGCAGTACTTC
CASRRGTSGAAYEQYF
>many|TRBJ2-1|TRBV18|TRBD2
TGTGCCAGCTCACTGGGGCCGGTGACTAGCGGCAACAATGAGCAGTTCTTC
CASSLGPVTSGNNEQFF
>many|TRBJ2-1|TRBV7-2|NA
TGTGCCAGCACCCCGGACGCTGGGCGCAATGAGCAGTTCTTC
CASTPDAGRNEQFF
>many|TRBJ2-1|TRBV7-2|NA
TGTGCCAGCGCGGTATATGAGCAGTTCTTC
CASAVYEQFF
>medium-sized|TRBJ2-3|TRBV7-2|NA
TGTGCCAGCAGCACAACGCCGGGACTTAATACGCAGTATTTT
CASSTTPGLNTQYF
>many|TRBJ1-2|TRBV20-1|TRBD1
TGCAGTGCTAGTCCCCGGGACAGGGCGCATGGCTACACCTTC
CSASPRDRAHGYTF
>many|TRBJ2-2|TRBV6-5|NA
TGTGCCAGCAGTTGGGCGAACACCGGGGAGCTGTTTTTT
CASSWANTGELFF
>many|TRBJ2-7|TRBV6-6|NA
TGTGCCAGCAGTTACCTTAGACTGAGCTACGAGCAGTACTTC
CASSYLRLSYEQYF
>many|TRBJ2-1|TRBV7-2|NA
TGTGCCAGCAGCTTAGTTCGGGATGAGCAGTTCTTC
CASSLVRDEQFF
>many|TRBJ2-3|TRBV7-2|TRBD1
TGTGCCAGCAGCTTAGACAGGGGGACAGATACGCAGTATTTT
CASSLDRGTDTQYF
>many|TRBJ2-7|TRBV28|TRBD1
TGTGCCAGCAGTTCGGTTTGGGCGGGACAGGGAGCCTACGAGCAGTACTTC
CASSSVWAGQGAYEQYF